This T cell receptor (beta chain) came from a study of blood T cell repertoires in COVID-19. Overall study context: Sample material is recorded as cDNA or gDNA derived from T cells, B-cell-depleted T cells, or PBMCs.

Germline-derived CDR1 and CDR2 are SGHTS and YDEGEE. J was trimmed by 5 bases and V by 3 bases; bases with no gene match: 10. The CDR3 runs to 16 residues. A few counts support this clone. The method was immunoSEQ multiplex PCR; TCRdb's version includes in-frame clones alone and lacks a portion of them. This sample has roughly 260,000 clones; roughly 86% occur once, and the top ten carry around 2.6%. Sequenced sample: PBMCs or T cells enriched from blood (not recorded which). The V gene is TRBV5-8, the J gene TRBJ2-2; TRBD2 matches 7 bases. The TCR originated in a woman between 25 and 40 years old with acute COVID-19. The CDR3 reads CASSSGLQVGTGELFF. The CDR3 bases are TGTGCCAGCAGCTCGGGACTACAGGTCGGGACCGGGGAGCTGTTTTTT.